The 31 T cell receptor beta chains reported below all come from one sample, sequenced in a study of OX40 agonist ivuxolimab in advanced cancers. The table came from immunoSEQ multiplex PCR; TCRdb's copy has only in-frame clones and leaves some out. Here the sample spans roughly 73,000 clones, approximately 80% being singletons. Sequencing was performed on CD4+ or CD8+ T cells sorted from blood, taken in a trial of the OX40 agonist ivuxolimab. These TCRs come from an adult with an advanced solid tumor such as melanoma, head and neck, liver or kidney cancer.

This clone occurred once. This chain uses TRBV29-1 with TRBJ1-1; 8 bases are shared with TRBD1. V lost 4 bases to trimming and J lost 3 bases; unmatched junction nucleotides: 7. The CDR3 is 14 amino acids. CDR1 is SQVTM, CDR2 ANQGSEA, per germline. CDR3 nucleotides: TGCAGCGTTGGACAGGGGACGGGGCACACTGAAGCTTTCTTT. This codes for CSVGQGTGHTEAFF.

The V gene is TRBV19, the J gene TRBJ1-6, with 9 bases lining up with TRBD1. V was pared by 4 bases and J by 7 bases, with 11 bases of the junction left unmatched. Germline lookup yields CDR1 LNHDA and CDR2 SQIVND (reference sequence). There are 17 residues in the CDR3. Written as DNA, the CDR3 is TGTGCCAGTAGTACATCGACAGGGGGATCGTTAAATTCACCCCTCCACTTT. Translation: CASSTSTGGSLNSPLHF.

The V call is TRBV29-1, the J call TRBJ2-1; the D is unclear. Germline CDR1 reads SQVTM; CDR2 reads ANQGSEA. The CDR3 contains 13 residues. V lost 3 bases to trimming and J lost 2 bases, with 8 bases between them. This chain's CDR3 is CSVDGLPYNEQFF. For the CDR3, the DNA is TGCAGCGTTGACGGGTTACCCTACAATGAGCAGTTCTTC.

V gene TRBV5-1 combines with J gene TRBJ1-1; 7 bases line up with TRBD1. The CDR3 covers 13 residues. J was trimmed by 10 bases and V by 0 bases; bases with no gene match: 6. Germline CDR1 is SGHRS and CDR2 is YFSETQ. The CDR3 spells CASSLGQGGGAFF. The CDR3 DNA reads TGCGCCAGCAGCTTGGGACAGGGTGGGGGAGCTTTCTTT.

This clone was counted only a few times. V is TRBV12-5 and J is TRBJ1-5; TRBD1 matches at 8 bases. The J segment lost 1 base and the V segment lost 0 bases, leaving 5 bases of the junction unmatched. Germline V gene lookup returns CDR1 LGHNT and CDR2 FRNRAP. This CDR3 has 17 amino acids. CDR3 DNA sequence: TGTGCTAGTGGTTTGGTGACAGGGGACGGAAGCAATCAGCCCCAGCATTTT. Translated, it gives CASGLVTGDGSNQPQHF.

V gene TRBV6-1 combines with J gene TRBJ1-2, with 12 bases matching TRBD1. Germline CDR1 MNHNS, CDR2 SASEGT. This CDR3 comprises 15 residues. Trimming removed 3 bases from V and 3 bases from J; junction bases left unmatched: 2. CDR3 DNA: TGTGCCAGCAGTGAGGGACAGGGGGCATACTATGGCTACACCTTC. Translating it yields CASSEGQGAYYGYTF.

Worth noting for this clone: The junction does not match germline at one end; this may be a read error. This rearrangement joins TRBV11-2 to TRBJ2-1; maybe TRBD1 (5 bases). The CDR3 runs to 14 residues. Germline assignment: CDR1 SGHAT and CDR2 FQNNGV. The CDR3 loop is CASKIAGFVVSLIF. CDR3 DNA: TGTGCCAGCAAGATTGCAGGGTTCGTGGTATCATTAATCTTC.

This chain uses TRBV2 with TRBJ2-1, with 9 positions matching TRBD2. V shed 3 bases and J 6 bases; nucleotides not matched to a gene: 6. In germline, CDR1 is SNHLY, CDR2 FYNNEI. The CDR3 runs 15 residues. The CDR3 loop is CASSELAGGPNEQFF. The CDR3, as DNA: TGTGCCAGCAGTGAGCTGGCGGGGGGGCCCAATGAGCAGTTCTTC.

This clone occurred a few times. The chain has TRBV7-2 and TRBJ2-1; 7 bases are a match to TRBD2. The CDR3 spans 15 residues. The germline CDR1 and CDR2 sequences are SGHTA and FQGNSA. V lost 2 bases and J lost 2; bases outside the gene matches: 3. The CDR3 here is CASSLTSEPYNEQFF. The CDR3 DNA follows: TGTGCCAGCAGCTTAACTAGCGAACCCTACAATGAGCAGTTCTTC.

This clone was seen a handful of times. The chain carries TRBV10-2 and TRBJ1-5; D is unresolved. V was trimmed by 3 bases and J by 16 bases, leaving 16 bases between them. Germline-derived CDR1 and CDR2 are WSHSY and SAAADI. The CDR3 has 12 residues. The CDR3 region is CASSELRTSRHF. The CDR3 nucleotides are TGCGCCAGCAGTGAACTTCGGACGAGTCGACATTTT.

The chain carries TRBV7-2 and TRBJ2-7, with D possibly TRBD2 on 6 matching bases. CDR1 and CDR2 (germline): SGHTA, FQGNSA. This CDR3 is built from 13 residues. The ends were cut back, 5 bases at V and 5 bases at J, with 13 bases in the middle. CDR3 in DNA: TGTGCCAGCAGCATTACGGAGGGTAACGAGCAGTACTTC. The encoded protein is CASSITEGNEQYF.

The chain links TRBV6-5 to TRBJ2-7; D is possibly TRBD1 or TRBD2 (6 bases each). This CDR3 contains 15 residues. V shed 2 bases and J shed 3 bases, with 14 bases lying between them. Germline CDR1 reads MNHEY; CDR2 reads SVGAGI. The CDR3 here is CASSYRGAQVYEQYF. Here the CDR3 DNA reads TGTGCCAGCAGTTACAGGGGGGCCCAAGTCTACGAGCAGTACTTC.

Written as DNA, the CDR3 is TGTGCCAGCAGCTCCCCAGCGGGGGGGTACAATGAGCAGTTCTTC. As protein: CASSSPAGGYNEQFF. The genes are TRBV7-9 and TRBJ2-1; 10 bases match TRBD2. Trimming at V came to 4 bases and at J to 4 bases, leaving 4 bases not matched to a gene. The length of the CDR3 is 15 residues. Germline lookup yields CDR1 SEHNR and CDR2 FQNEAQ (reference sequence).

This clone occurred once. V gene TRBV5-4 combines with J gene TRBJ2-7; D is undetermined. Germline lookup yields CDR1 SGHNT and CDR2 YYREEE (reference sequence). V lost 4 bases and J lost 6, with 17 bases in between. This CDR3 is 14 amino acids long. CDR3 DNA: TGTGCCAGCAGCGTAGCTGCCCACGCTATCGAGCAGTACTTC. Translated, it gives CASSVAAHAIEQYF.

This chain links TRBV28 with TRBJ2-1; 10 bases agree with TRBD2. This CDR3 spans 15 amino acids. Germline CDR1 and CDR2: MDHEN and SYDVKM. The V segment lost 5 bases and the J segment 9 bases; nucleotides outside the gene matches: 10. The CDR3: CASSPWGAGGTEQFF. The CDR3 bases are TGTGCCAGCAGTCCCTGGGGAGCGGGGGGGACTGAGCAGTTCTTC.

V is TRBV5-1 and J is TRBJ2-1; a possible D gene is TRBD1 (5 bases). The ends were cut back, 1 base at V and 4 bases at J, with 9 bases in the middle. Germline-derived CDR1 and CDR2 are SGHRS and YFSETQ. The CDR3 consists of 14 residues. CDR3 nucleotide sequence: TGCGCCAGCAGCTTGCCTGGGGCTTACAATGAGCAGTTCTTC. Translating gives CASSLPGAYNEQFF.

V gene TRBV28 combines with J gene TRBJ2-3; 16 bases map to TRBD2. CDR3 size: 17 residues. The J segment lost 4 bases and the V segment lost 6 bases, leaving 7 bases of the junction unmatched. Per germline, CDR1 MDHEN and CDR2 SYDVKM. CDR3 nucleotides: TGTGCCAGCAGACCACCGGGACTAGCGGGGGGGCCAGATACGCAGTATTTT. Its translation: CASRPPGLAGGPDTQYF.

The chain joins TRBV5-5 to TRBJ1-6; 7 bases line up with TRBD1. Looked up from germline, CDR1 is SGHKS and CDR2 is YYEKEE (reference sequence). After removal of 5 bases from V and 6 bases from J, the junction contained 11 bases not matched to a gene. The CDR3 is 16 residues long. CDR3 sequence: CASRSDPGQLNSPLHF. CDR3 sequence (DNA): TGTGCCAGCAGATCTGACCCGGGACAGCTTAATTCACCCCTCCACTTT.

This chain joins TRBV9 and TRBJ1-1; D gene ambiguous. This CDR3 has 12 amino acids. Germline V gene sequence: CDR1 SGDLS, CDR2 YYNGEE. Trimming shortened V by 0 bases and J by 7 bases, and 7 bases separated the two germline ends. CDR3: CASSVGEIEAFF. In nucleotides, the CDR3 is TGTGCCAGCAGCGTAGGGGAGATTGAAGCTTTCTTT. Complete variable domain (other parts from reference TRBV9 and TRBJ1-1): DSGVTQTPKHLITATGQRVTLRCSPRSGDLSVYWYQQSLDQGLQFLIQYYNGEERAKGNILERFSAQQFPDLHSELNLSSLELGDSALYFCASSVGEIEAFFGQGTRLTVV.

The chain couples TRBV10-3 to TRBJ2-5; maybe TRBD1 (5 bases). The germline gives CDR1 ENHRY, CDR2 SYGVKD. The CDR3 loop spans 15 amino acids. Trimming cost V 2 bases and J 4 bases, with 14 bases left between them. The CDR3 DNA reads as TGTGCCATCAGTGAGCCAAGGGGCGTTTCAGAGACCCAGTACTTC. This codes for CAISEPRGVSETQYF.

The chain joins TRBV28 to TRBJ2-5; 8 nucleotides line up with TRBD2. This CDR3 is 12 amino acids long. After removal of 10 bases from V and 0 bases from J, the junction contained 1 base not matched to a gene. The V gene's germline CDR1 is MDHEN and CDR2 SYDVKM. Here the CDR3 DNA reads TGTGCCACGCGGGGGGACCAAGAGACCCAGTACTTC. Translated: CATRGDQETQYF.

The rearrangement uses TRBV5-1 and TRBJ2-7, with 8 bases that match TRBD1. The germline V gene has CDR1 SGHRS and CDR2 YFSETQ. The junction had 8 bases not matched to a gene; V was cut back by 5 bases and J by 1 base. The CDR3 is made up of 15 amino acids. In DNA, the CDR3 is TGCGCCAGCAGGGCCGGGACAGGTTCTTCCTACGAGCAGTACTTC. It is translated as CASRAGTGSSYEQYF.

This clone was recorded a few times. CDR3 residues: CSVRTGNTEAFF. Written as DNA, the CDR3 is TGCAGCGTTCGGACGGGGAACACTGAAGCTTTCTTT. The chain carries TRBV29-1 and TRBJ1-1; D gene unclear. Germline loops: CDR1 SQVTM, CDR2 ANQGSEA. The CDR3 contains 12 residues. Between the trimmed V and J ends, which lost 5 bases and 1 base, there was a span of 8 bases.

The chain has TRBV19 and TRBJ2-5, with D unclear. The CDR3 contains 14 residues. The V and J ends lost 5 bases and 0 bases respectively, with 10 bases between them. Germline V lookup: CDR1 LNHDA, CDR2 SQIVND (reference sequence). The CDR3 DNA reads TGTGCCAGTAGTCCCTCGAGCAACCAAGAGACCCAGTACTTC. Translation: CASSPSSNQETQYF.

The CDR3 nucleotides are TGTGCCAGCAGTCACGGACAGCTTAGCACAGATACGCAGTATTTT. This sequence encodes CASSHGQLSTDTQYF. V is TRBV27 and J is TRBJ2-3; TRBD1 is a possible D gene (6 bases). Germline-derived CDR1 and CDR2 are MNHEY and SMNVEV (reference sequence). The CDR3 is 15 residues long. V lost 5 bases to trimming and J lost 0 bases, with 12 bases between them.

V and J are TRBV6-5 and TRBJ1-6; D is undetermined. Trimming stripped 5 bases from V and 6 bases from J, with 14 bases between. Germline CDR1 reads MNHEY; CDR2 reads SVGAGI. This CDR3 is 15 amino acids long. The DNA for the CDR3 is TGTGCCAGCAGTCGGTCCGTAGCTACTAATTCACCCCTCCACTTT. As protein: CASSRSVATNSPLHF.

The chain joins TRBV11-2 to TRBJ1-4, with D possibly matching TRBD1 (5 bases). Between the trimmed V and J ends, which lost 3 bases and 6 bases, there was a span of 11 bases. The CDR3 runs to 14 residues. The germline gives CDR1 SGHAT, CDR2 FQNNGV. The CDR3 reads CASSFGGSDEKLFF. The CDR3 DNA reads TGTGCCAGCAGCTTCGGGGGGTCAGATGAAAAACTGTTTTTT.

The chain links TRBV18 to TRBJ2-1; D possibly corresponds to TRBD1 (5 bases). CDR1 is KGHSH and CDR2 is LQKENI in the germline V gene. The length of the CDR3 is 18 residues. The V and J ends lost 1 base and 6 bases respectively, with 22 bases between them. CDR3 sequence reads: CASSPLPPSNSGPNEQFF. For the CDR3, the DNA is TGTGCCAGCTCACCACTTCCCCCTTCAAATTCAGGGCCCAATGAGCAGTTCTTC.

Notes on this clone: Within the sample, other DNA sequences also encode this same CDR3. This chain uses TRBV18 with TRBJ2-3; no firm D call. The germline V and J ends were trimmed by 3 bases and 0 bases, with 1 base remaining between them. Looked up from germline, CDR1 is KGHSH and CDR2 is LQKENI. CDR3 length: 12 residues. Here the CDR3 DNA reads TGTGCCAGCTCACCTAGCACAGATACGCAGTATTTT. Amino acids: CASSPSTDTQYF.

This rearrangement joins TRBV6-1 to TRBJ2-1; 13 positions match TRBD2. The V gene's germline CDR1 is MNHNS and CDR2 SASEGT. This CDR3 has 13 residues. Trimming took 6 bases from V and 9 from J; bases not matched to a gene: 2. The CDR3 bases are TGTGCCAGCAGCAGGACTAGCGGGGGTGAGCAGTTCTTC. It codes for CASSRTSGGEQFF.

This clone showed up just a few times. The V call is TRBV12-5, the J call TRBJ2-2, with 8 bases identical to TRBD2. Germline CDR1 is LGHNT and CDR2 is FRNRAP. The CDR3 sequence is 23 residues long. The V segment lost 5 bases and the J segment 0 bases; nucleotides outside the gene matches: 26. The CDR3 coding sequence is TGTGCTAGTGGTCCCGGACTGGGGGGGGCTAGCGGGCCCAGCAGCACGAACACCGGGGAGCTGTTTTTT. Translated: CASGPGLGGASGPSSTNTGELFF.